These 5 T cell receptor beta chains came from one sample sequenced in a study of STAT5B mutations in CD4+ large granular lymphocyte leukemia. The table came from immunoSEQ multiplex PCR; TCRdb's copy has only in-frame clones and leaves some out. The data contain approximately 40,000 clones, 70% to 85% of them singletons. The specimen was CD4+ T cells from blood buffy coats. Source of these receptors: a human donor in good health.

CDR3: CASSLRQGNSPLHF. The CDR3 DNA sequence: TGTGCCAGCTCACTTCGACAAGGGAATTCACCCCTCCACTTT. The rearrangement uses TRBV18 and TRBJ1-6; D is unclear. V lost 4 bases, J lost 7 bases, and 11 bases lay in between. The CDR3 is made up of 14 amino acids. Germline V lookup: CDR1 KGHSH, CDR2 LQKENI.

The chain carries TRBV10-1 and TRBJ2-5; TRBD2 is a possible D gene (6 bases). The CDR3 loop spans 17 amino acids. CDR1 is WNHNN and CDR2 is SYGVQD in the germline V gene (reference sequence). V gave up 2 bases and J gave up 0 bases, with 16 bases separating them. The CDR3 reads CASSEAGTGRDQETQYF. CDR3 in DNA: TGCGCCAGCAGTGAGGCGGGGACGGGTAGGGACCAAGAGACCCAGTACTTC.

The rearrangement joins TRBV7-8 to TRBJ2-6; TRBD1 matches 8 bases. CDR1 is SGHVS, CDR2 FQNEAQ, per germline. The ends lost 5 bases at V and 0 bases at J; junction bases unmatched: 12. This CDR3 has 19 residues. CDR3 loop: CASSLGFLTGGSGANVLTF. The CDR3 DNA follows: TGTGCCAGCAGCCTGGGTTTCTTAACAGGGGGCTCTGGGGCCAACGTCCTGACTTTC. Supplemented by reference TRBV7-8 and TRBJ2-6, the full variable domain reads GAGVSQSPRYKVAKRGQDVALRCDPISGHVSLFWYQQALGQGPEFLTYFQNEAQLDKSGLPSDRFFAERPEGSVSTLKIQRTQQEDSAVYLCASSLGFLTGGSGANVLTFGAGSRLTVL.

This chain joins TRBV2 and TRBJ2-5; 11 nucleotides line up with TRBD2. Looked up from germline, CDR1 is SNHLY and CDR2 is FYNNEI. The trim removed 6 bases at V and 1 base at J, leaving 7 bases unmatched. The CDR3 has 16 amino acids. CDR3 DNA sequence: TGTGCCAGCAGGATGGGACTAGCGGACCGCCAAGAGACCCAGTACTTC. This gives the protein CASRMGLADRQETQYF.

The rearrangement uses TRBV6-6 and TRBJ1-5; a weak D match, TRBD1 (6 bases). The V gene lost 0 bases and the J gene lost 7 bases, with 10 bases spanning the gap. The CDR3 is 14 residues long. Per germline, CDR1 MNHNY and CDR2 SVGAGI (reference sequence). Here the CDR3 DNA reads TGTGCCAGCAGTTACTCAGGGGGAGTCCAGCCCCAGCATTTT. Protein sequence: CASSYSGGVQPQHF.